The sequence of this T cell receptor (beta chain) was determined in a study of cytomegalovirus exposure and HLA in healthy donors. Study-level findings and limits: It is likely that the observed cluster of highly shared sequence variants was a sequencing artifact.

The PCR was carried out with 60 Vbeta primers and 13 Jbeta primers. The protocol was immunoSEQ multiplex PCR, while the TCRdb copy is restricted to in-frame clones and leaves out a portion. The sample records roughly 200,000 clones, around 83% being singletons. This clone was seen just once. The antigen remains unidentified. This TCR was recovered from a woman aged 40 to 50 in good health and CMV-seronegative. The specimen sequenced was PBMCs.

CDR3 in amino acids: CASSGGQGIYGYTF. In DNA form, the CDR3 reads TGTGCCAGCAGCGGAGGACAGGGGATCTATGGCTACACCTTC. V and J are TRBV9 and TRBJ1-2, with TRBD1 matching over 9 bases. The CDR3 runs 14 residues. Trimming at V came to 3 bases and at J to 4 bases, leaving 4 bases not matched to a gene. Looked up from germline, CDR1 is SGDLS and CDR2 is YYNGEE.